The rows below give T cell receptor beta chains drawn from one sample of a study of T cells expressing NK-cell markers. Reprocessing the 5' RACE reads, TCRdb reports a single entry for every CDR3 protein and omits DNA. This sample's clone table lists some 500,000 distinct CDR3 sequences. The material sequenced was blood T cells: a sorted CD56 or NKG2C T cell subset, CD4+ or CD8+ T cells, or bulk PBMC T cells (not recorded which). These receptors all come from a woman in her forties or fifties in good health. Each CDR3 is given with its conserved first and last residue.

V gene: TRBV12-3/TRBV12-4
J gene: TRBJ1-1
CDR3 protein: CASSLTASEAFF

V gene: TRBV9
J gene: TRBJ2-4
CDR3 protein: CASSLDLAAKNIQYF

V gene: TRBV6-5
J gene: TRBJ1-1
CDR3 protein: CASSYSWFTGSDTEAFF

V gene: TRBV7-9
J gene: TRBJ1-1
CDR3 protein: CASSEKPGQGAPEAFF

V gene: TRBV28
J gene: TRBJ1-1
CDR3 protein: CASSSTDLGAFF

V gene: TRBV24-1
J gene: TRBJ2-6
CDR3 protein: CATSDDTGGVSGANVLTF

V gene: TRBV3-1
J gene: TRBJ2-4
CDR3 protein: CASSRALAKNIQYF

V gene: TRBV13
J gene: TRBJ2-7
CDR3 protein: CASSFTQGPRYEQYF

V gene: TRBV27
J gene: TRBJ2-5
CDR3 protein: CASRRGLQETQYF

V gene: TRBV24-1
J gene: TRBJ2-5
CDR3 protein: CATSEAWEGTQYF

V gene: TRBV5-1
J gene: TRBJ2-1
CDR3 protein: CASNPSSTYNEQFF

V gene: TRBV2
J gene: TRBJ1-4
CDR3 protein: CASIGTANEKLFF

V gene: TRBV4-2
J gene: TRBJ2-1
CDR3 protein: CASSLGVPLAGGEQFF

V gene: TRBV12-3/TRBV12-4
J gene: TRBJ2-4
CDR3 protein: CASSFLGLAANIQYF

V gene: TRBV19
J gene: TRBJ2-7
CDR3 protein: CASKGTGWDEQYF

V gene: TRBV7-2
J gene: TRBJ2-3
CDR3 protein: CASSKLWPGGDTQYF

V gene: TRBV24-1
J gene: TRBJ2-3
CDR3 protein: CATSDFYGGGRGTDTQYF

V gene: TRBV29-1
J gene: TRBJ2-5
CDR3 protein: CSVGRTSGRETQYF

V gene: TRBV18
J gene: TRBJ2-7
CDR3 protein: CASSPPKGKGYEQYF

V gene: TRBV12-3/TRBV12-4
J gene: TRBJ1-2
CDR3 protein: CASSLTGTGDGYTF

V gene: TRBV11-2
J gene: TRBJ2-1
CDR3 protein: CASRNPDAANEQFF

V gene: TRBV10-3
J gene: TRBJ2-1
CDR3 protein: CAISGASGIMGNEQFF

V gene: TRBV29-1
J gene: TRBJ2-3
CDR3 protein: CSAGLTGPKRDTQYF

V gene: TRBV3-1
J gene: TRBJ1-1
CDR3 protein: CASSYKQGGIGNTEAFF

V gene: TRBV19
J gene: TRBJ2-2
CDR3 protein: CASSQQGEVTGELFF

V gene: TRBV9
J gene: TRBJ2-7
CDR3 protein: CASSGPRSYEQYF

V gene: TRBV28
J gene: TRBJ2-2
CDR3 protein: CASSFVPRGLNTGELFF

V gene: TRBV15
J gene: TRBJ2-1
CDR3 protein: CATSRGQAFTQFF

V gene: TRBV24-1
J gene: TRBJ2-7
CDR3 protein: CATSAGYEQYF

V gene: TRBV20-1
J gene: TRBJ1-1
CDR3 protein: CSATHTVTNTEAFF

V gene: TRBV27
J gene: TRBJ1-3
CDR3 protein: CASSLHGDRGNTIYF

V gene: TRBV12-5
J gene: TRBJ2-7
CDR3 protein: CASGLAAGTGLYEQYF

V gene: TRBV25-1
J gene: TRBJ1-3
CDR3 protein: CASSEYGGFGNTIYF

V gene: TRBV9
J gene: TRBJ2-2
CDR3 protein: CASSGSLAGARTGELFF

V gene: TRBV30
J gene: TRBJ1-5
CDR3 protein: CAWSGGAGQPQHF

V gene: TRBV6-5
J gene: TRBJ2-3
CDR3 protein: CASRQKTRRWTDTQYF

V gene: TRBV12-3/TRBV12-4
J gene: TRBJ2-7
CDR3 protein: CASSLSQVRSYEQYF

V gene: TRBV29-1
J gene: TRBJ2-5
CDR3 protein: CSVKEAQETQYF

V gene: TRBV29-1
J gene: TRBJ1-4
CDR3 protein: CSVEDGDNEKLFF

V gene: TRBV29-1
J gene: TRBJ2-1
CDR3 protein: CSVPGKASYNEQFF